Shown below are 6 T cell receptor beta chains from a single sample sequenced in a study of beta chain features in type 1 diabetes. Isolated RNA was reverse transcribed in full, so expressed TCRB transcripts were sequenced. Sequencing was performed with immunoSEQ multiplex PCR; in TCRdb, only in-frame clones are kept and a portion is missing. The repertoire holds more than 150,000 clones, with around 10% as singletons. Input material: central memory CD4+ T cells from blood. The source of these receptors is a man aged 18-30 years in good health.

The sample holds a few counts of this clone. The chain recombines TRBV5-4 with TRBJ2-5, with 10 nucleotides matching TRBD2. The CDR3 consists of 17 residues. J gave up 3 bases and V 0 bases, and 8 bases lay outside the gene matches. Per germline, CDR1 SGHNT and CDR2 YYREEE (reference sequence). Here the CDR3 DNA reads TGTGCCAGCAGCTTGGCGGGCGCTAGCGGGGGCAAAGAGACCCAGTACTTC. Its translation: CASSLAGASGGKETQYF.

This clone was recorded a few times. V usage is TRBV18 and J usage is TRBJ2-5, with 9 bases aligning to TRBD2. This CDR3 region has 16 residues. Trimming at V came to 4 bases and at J to 0 bases, leaving 6 bases not matched to a gene. The germline CDR1 and CDR2 sequences are KGHSH and LQKENI. The CDR3 loop reads CASSRDSGGYQETQYF. CDR3 coding DNA: TGTGCCAGCTCACGGGACAGCGGGGGGTACCAAGAGACCCAGTACTTC.

The chain couples TRBV15 to TRBJ2-7, with D possibly matching TRBD1 (6 bases). The CDR3 has 15 amino acids. Trimming shortened V by 0 bases and J by 2 bases, and 11 bases separated the two germline ends. Germline V lookup: CDR1 LNHNV, CDR2 YYDKDF (reference sequence). This chain's CDR3 is CATSRDLQGPYEQYF. CDR3 nucleotides: TGTGCCACCAGCAGAGATTTACAGGGTCCCTACGAGCAGTACTTC.

The CDR3 nucleotides are TGTGCCAGCAGATTGCTCTCCGGGACAGGGGAAAACATTCAGTACTTC. As protein: CASRLLSGTGENIQYF. This chain uses TRBV5-6 with TRBJ2-4, with 10 positions matching TRBD1. CDR1 and CDR2 (germline): SGHDT, YYEEEE. CDR3 size: 16 residues. The junction had 10 bases not matched to a gene; V was cut back by 5 bases and J by 5 bases.

This clone was recorded a few times. V is TRBV7-3 and J is TRBJ2-7, with 7 positions matching TRBD2. The CDR3 is made up of 14 amino acids. J lost 3 bases, V lost 5 bases, and 7 bases had no gene match. Germline loops: CDR1 SGHTA, CDR2 FQGTGA. CDR3 DNA: TGTGCCAGCAGCCCAGGCGGGGGAGGCTACGAGCAGTACTTC. Its translation is CASSPGGGGYEQYF. Looking up the rest from reference TRBV7-3 and TRBJ2-7 gives the full variable domain: GAGVSQTPSNKVTEKGKYVELRCDPISGHTALYWYRQSLGQGPEFLIYFQGTGAADDSGLPNDRFFAVRPEGSVSTLKIQRTERGDSAVYLCASSPGGGGYEQYFGPGTRLTVT.

This clone was counted between two and nine times. The chain uses TRBV5-4 and TRBJ2-7; 10 bases line up with TRBD1. The V segment lost 2 bases and the J segment 7 bases; nucleotides outside the gene matches: 6. Germline lookup yields CDR1 SGHNT and CDR2 YYREEE (reference sequence). The length of the CDR3 is 14 residues. CDR3 nucleotide sequence: TGTGCCAGCAGCTTCGAGGGACAGGGGCGAGAGCAGTACTTC. The encoded protein is CASSFEGQGREQYF.